This T cell receptor (beta chain) was recorded in a study of CD8 T cells in Susac syndrome. Random hexamers were used to reverse transcribe an amount of roughly 0.45 to 1 ug RNA. Amplification of TCR beta CDR3 spanned 54 Vbeta and 13 Jbeta via immunoSEQ multiplex PCR. TCRdb reprocessed the immunoSEQ multiplex PCR reads with MiXCR, giving one entry per CDR3 protein. This sample yields more than 75,000 distinct CDR3 sequences, of which roughly 93% are seen a single time; 0.32% belongs to the top ten. Germline V gene sequence: CDR1 SGHNT, CDR2 YYREEE (reference sequence). The CDR3 contains 14 residues. V lost 2 bases and J 3 bases, leaving 12 bases between the germline ends.

The rearrangement joins TRBV5-4 to TRBJ2-7; D is unclear. Specimen: CD8+ T cells from PBMCs. The clonotype was recovered from a human donor in good health. This CDR3 reads CASSFGSTGYEQYF. CDR3 sequence (DNA): TGTGCCAGCAGCTTCGGAAGTACGGGCTACGAGCAGTACTTC.